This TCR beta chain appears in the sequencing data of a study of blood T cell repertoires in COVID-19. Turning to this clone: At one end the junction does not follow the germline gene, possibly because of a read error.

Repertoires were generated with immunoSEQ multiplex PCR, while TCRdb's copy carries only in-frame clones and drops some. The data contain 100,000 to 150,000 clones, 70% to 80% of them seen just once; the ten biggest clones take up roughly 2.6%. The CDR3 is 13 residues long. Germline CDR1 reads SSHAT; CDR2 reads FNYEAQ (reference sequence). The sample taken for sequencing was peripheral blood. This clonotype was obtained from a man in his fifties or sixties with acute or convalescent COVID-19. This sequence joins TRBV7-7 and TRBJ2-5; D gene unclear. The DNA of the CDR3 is TGTGCTAGCAGCCCTAACCGGGAAGAGACCCAGTACTTC. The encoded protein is CASSPNREETQYF.